A single sample is the source of the 17 T cell receptor beta chains below, sequenced in a study of blood T cell repertoires in COVID-19. Generated by immunoSEQ multiplex PCR, the TCRdb table keeps only in-frame clones and is missing some. There are roughly 230,000 clones in the sample; around 84% occur only once, and under 12% lies in the top ten. The material sequenced was peripheral blood. Every receptor here comes from a woman older than 75 with COVID-19, enrolled during active disease.

The chain recombines TRBV29-1 with TRBJ1-2; D may be TRBD1 (6 bases). Trimming left V 6 bases short and J 6 bases short, with 17 bases between. The germline V gene encodes CDR1 SQVTM and CDR2 ANQGSEA. The CDR3 spans 13 residues. The chain's CDR3 is CSVGGGGSNGYTF. DNA of the CDR3: TGCAGCGTGGGAGGGGGGGGCTCAAATGGCTACACCTTC.

The genes are TRBV7-9 and TRBJ1-3, with D maybe TRBD1 (6 bases). Germline CDR1 SEHNR, CDR2 FQNEAQ (reference sequence). The CDR3 is made up of 16 amino acids. V was cut by 5 bases and J by 2 bases, with 16 bases left in between. The CDR3, as DNA: TGTGCCAGCAGCGTACGACAGGACTTTACTGGAAACACCATATATTTT. The encoded protein is CASSVRQDFTGNTIYF.

This sequence joins TRBV6-5 and TRBJ1-1; 9 positions agree with TRBD1. This CDR3 is built from 15 residues. Germline V gene lookup returns CDR1 MNHEY and CDR2 SVGAGI. V shed 6 bases, J shed 4 bases, and the junction held 9 bases outside the gene matches. CDR3 DNA: TGTGCCAGCAGCAAGTCGGACAGGGGCAGCACTGAAGCTTTCTTT. It encodes CASSKSDRGSTEAFF.

This clone occurred a few times. The chain combines TRBV6-1 with TRBJ2-2; weak D call: TRBD1 (5 bases). Germline V gene sequence: CDR1 MNHNS, CDR2 SASEGT. Trimming left V 1 base short and J 4 bases short, with 13 bases between. The CDR3 runs to 16 residues. This CDR3 is CASSEGLRVTTGELFF. CDR3 nucleotide sequence: TGTGCCAGCAGTGAAGGTCTCAGGGTGACCACCGGGGAGCTGTTTTTT.

This chain links TRBV2 with TRBJ1-2, with 7 bases aligning to TRBD1. V trimming: 6 bases; J trimming: 4 bases; junction bases outside the gene matches: 8. This CDR3 region has 14 residues. The germline CDR1 and CDR2 sequences are SNHLY and FYNNEI. The CDR3 loop reads CASSPWDSSYGYTF. The CDR3 DNA reads TGTGCCAGCAGCCCCTGGGACAGTAGCTATGGCTACACCTTC.

The V call is TRBV11-2, the J call TRBJ2-7; possible D gene TRBD2, 5 bases. Per germline, CDR1 SGHAT and CDR2 FQNNGV. V lost 0 bases, J lost 6 bases, and 9 bases lay in between. The CDR3 has 13 amino acids. CDR3: CASSLDAGVEQYV. The CDR3 nucleotides are TGTGCCAGCAGCTTAGATGCCGGGGTCGAGCAGTACGTC.

The chain couples TRBV5-4 to TRBJ2-5; the D is unclear. CDR1 is SGHNT, CDR2 YYREEE, per germline (reference sequence). The CDR3 extends over 15 amino acids. The V end lost 3 bases, the J end lost 2 bases, and 14 bases lay between the germline ends. DNA of the CDR3: TGTGCCAGCAGCTCCCCTGTGGGCCCTCAAGAGACCCAGTACTTC. Its protein is CASSSPVGPQETQYF.

V usage is TRBV5-6 and J usage is TRBJ2-3, with 10 bases lining up with TRBD2. This CDR3 has 17 residues. Germline V gives CDR1 SGHDT, CDR2 YYEEEE. J was trimmed by 4 bases and V by 2 bases; bases with no gene match: 10. The CDR3 nucleotides are TGTGCCAGCAGCTTAGGGACCGGGACTAGCGTGGCAGATACGCAGTATTTT. It specifies CASSLGTGTSVADTQYF.

The V call is TRBV6-2 or TRBV6-3, the J call TRBJ2-5; no clear D gene. V was clipped by 5 bases and J by 3 bases, with 10 bases between them. Per germline, CDR1 MNHEY and CDR2 SVGEGT. This CDR3 is 13 amino acids long. CDR3 sequence: CASSRSQKETQYF. For the CDR3, the DNA is TGTGCCAGCAGTCGGAGCCAAAAAGAGACCCAGTACTTC.

The J gene is TRBJ2-1, the V gene TRBV3-1 (or the pseudogene TRBV3-2), with 10 bases lining up with TRBD1. J lost 3 bases, V lost 4 bases, and 9 bases had no gene match. From germline, CDR1 is LGHDT and CDR2 YNNKEL (reference sequence). CDR3 size: 17 residues. CDR3 bases: TGTGCCAGCAGCCGAGGGACAGGGGAACCCCTCTACAATGAGCAGTTCTTC. Its protein product is CASSRGTGEPLYNEQFF.

In the case of this clone: This sample also contains other DNA sequences that code for the same CDR3. The CDR3 here is CASRANTEAFF. CDR3 sequence (DNA): TGTGCCAGCAGGGCGAACACTGAAGCTTTCTTT. The genes are TRBV6-5 and TRBJ1-1, with D unresolved. Trimming pared 6 bases from V and 1 base from J, leaving 3 bases between. In germline, CDR1 is MNHEY, CDR2 SVGAGI. CDR3 length: 11 residues.

This chain uses TRBV24-1 with TRBJ1-2; no clear D. This CDR3 comprises 13 residues. The ends were cut back, 3 bases at V and 8 bases at J, with 12 bases in the middle. Germline V gene sequence: CDR1 KGHDR, CDR2 SFDVKD. The DNA of the CDR3 is TGTGCCACCAGTGATGCCGCCCCGGGAGGCTACACCTTC. It yields the protein CATSDAAPGGYTF.

V is TRBV20-1 and J is TRBJ2-5; the D gene is possibly TRBD1 (6 bases). With 3 bases removed from V and 2 bases from J, the gap between germline ends came to 10 bases. The length of the CDR3 is 13 residues. Germline V gene sequence: CDR1 DFQATT, CDR2 SNEGSKA (reference sequence). The CDR3 protein is CSASRGFQETQYF. CDR3 bases: TGCAGTGCTAGTAGGGGGTTTCAAGAGACCCAGTACTTC.

This chain joins TRBV19 and TRBJ1-5; D is perhaps TRBD1 (5 bases). The CDR3 runs to 15 residues. Germline V CDR1 and CDR2: LNHDA, SQIVND (reference sequence). V was clipped by 11 bases and J by 0 bases, with 17 bases between them. The CDR3 DNA sequence: TGTGCCGTTTCGCCCGGGCAGGGTAGCAATCAGCCCCAGCATTTT. Its protein is CAVSPGQGSNQPQHF.

The sample holds a few counts of this clone. The same CDR3 can be traced to other DNA sequences in this sample. This chain connects TRBV4-3 to TRBJ1-1; possible D gene TRBD1, 6 bases. The CDR3 contains 14 residues. Germline CDR1 reads LGHNA; CDR2 reads YSLEER. V lost 4 bases, J lost 1 base, and 10 bases lay in between. In nucleotides, the CDR3 is TGCGCCAGCAGCCCCCAAGGGGGGAACACTGAAGCTTTCTTT. Translation gives CASSPQGGNTEAFF.

The chain joins TRBV3-1 (or the pseudogene TRBV3-2) to TRBJ2-1; TRBD2 aligns across 8 bases. Germline CDR1 reads LGHDT; CDR2 reads YNNKEL (reference sequence). The CDR3 covers 12 residues. V lost 4 bases to trimming and J lost 7 bases; unmatched junction nucleotides: 0. The CDR3 region is CASSPGGNEQFF. The CDR3, as DNA: TGTGCCAGCAGCCCGGGAGGGAATGAGCAGTTCTTC.

The genes are TRBV19 and TRBJ2-1; a weak D match, TRBD2 (7 bases). The V and J ends lost 3 bases and 9 bases respectively, with 15 bases between them. Germline CDR1 reads LNHDA; CDR2 reads SQIVND (reference sequence). The CDR3 is 14 residues long. The CDR3 is CASSMVGGPGEQFF. Here the CDR3 DNA reads TGTGCCAGTAGTATGGTGGGGGGGCCTGGTGAGCAGTTCTTC.